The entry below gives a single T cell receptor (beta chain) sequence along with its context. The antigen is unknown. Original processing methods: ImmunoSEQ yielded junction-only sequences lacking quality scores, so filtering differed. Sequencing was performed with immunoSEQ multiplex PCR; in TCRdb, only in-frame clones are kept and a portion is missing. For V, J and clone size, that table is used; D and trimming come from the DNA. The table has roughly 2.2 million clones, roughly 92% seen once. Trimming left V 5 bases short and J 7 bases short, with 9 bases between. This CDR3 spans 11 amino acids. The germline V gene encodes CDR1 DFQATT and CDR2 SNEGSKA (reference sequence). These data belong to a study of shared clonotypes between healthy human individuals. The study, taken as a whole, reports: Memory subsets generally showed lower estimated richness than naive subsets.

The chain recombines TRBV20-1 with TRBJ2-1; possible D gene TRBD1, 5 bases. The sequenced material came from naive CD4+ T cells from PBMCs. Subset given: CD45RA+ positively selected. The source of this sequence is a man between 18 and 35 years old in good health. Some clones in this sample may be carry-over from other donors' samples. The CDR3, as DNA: TGCAGTGCTCTAGGGGTAAATGAGCAGTTCTTC. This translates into CSALGVNEQFF.